A single sample gave rise to the 17 T cell receptor beta chains below, sequenced in a study of blood T cell repertoires in COVID-19. Here immunoSEQ multiplex PCR was the method, and the copy in TCRdb shows in-frame clones only, minus some. The sample comprises about 90,000 clones, approximately 80% of which are singletons, and approximately 34% rests with the top ten. The sample consisted of peripheral blood. The receptors derive from a woman aged 80 or over with active or convalescent COVID-19.

The chain is built from TRBV6-6 and TRBJ1-2; 7 bases map to TRBD1. The CDR3 extends over 14 amino acids. CDR1 MNHNY and CDR2 SVGAGI come from the germline V gene (reference sequence). V was clipped by 4 bases and J by 6 bases; unmatched bases: 8. CDR3 in DNA: TGTGCCAGCAGTTTCACGACAGGGTTCGATGGCTACACCTTC. Translating gives CASSFTTGFDGYTF.

The genes are TRBV5-4 and TRBJ1-6; no firm D call. The CDR3 loop spans 19 amino acids. The germline gives CDR1 SGHNT, CDR2 YYREEE (reference sequence). Deletions cut 3 bases from V and 12 bases from J, with 31 bases between. DNA for the CDR3: TGTGCCAGCAGCTGGAAAGAGGGCCCAATCATCACCCATGTTCGACCCCTCCACTTT. Amino acids: CASSWKEGPIITHVRPLHF. Full variable domain (missing parts from reference TRBV5-4 and TRBJ1-6): ETGVTQSPTHLIKTRGQQVTLRCSSQSGHNTVSWYQQALGQGPQFIFQYYREEENGRGNFPPRFSGLQFPNYSSELNVNALELDDSALYLCASSWKEGPIITHVRPLHFGNGTRLTVT.

The rearrangement joins TRBV2 to TRBJ1-4; 9 nucleotides align to TRBD1. CDR3 length equals 14 residues. CDR1 and CDR2 from the germline V gene are SNHLY and FYNNEI. V trimming: 7 bases; J trimming: 8 bases; junction bases outside the gene matches: 8. As DNA, the CDR3 is TGTGCCAGCAAACCTGACAGGGGGGACGAAAAACTGTTTTTT. Its protein is CASKPDRGDEKLFF.

The chain employs TRBV4-1 and TRBJ2-3; D is possibly TRBD2 (6 bases). Looked up from germline, CDR1 is MGHRA and CDR2 is YSYEKL. The ends were cut back, 4 bases at V and 0 bases at J, with 14 bases in the middle. CDR3 length: 16 amino acids. The chain's CDR3 is CASSPHPGTSTDTQYF. The CDR3 coding sequence is TGCGCCAGCAGCCCCCACCCCGGGACTAGCACAGATACGCAGTATTTT.

This clone was counted once. The chain links TRBV6-2 or TRBV6-3 to TRBJ2-5, with 11 positions matching TRBD1. V lost 5 bases and J lost 4; bases outside the gene matches: 6. Germline CDR1 MNHEY, CDR2 SVGEGT. This CDR3 spans 15 amino acids. The CDR3 spells CASSPLGTGGETQYF. The CDR3 DNA follows: TGTGCCAGCAGTCCCCTCGGGACAGGGGGAGAGACCCAGTACTTC.

The genes are TRBV5-1 and TRBJ1-1; 9 bases are shared with TRBD1. This CDR3 is built from 14 residues. Germline-derived CDR1 and CDR2 are SGHRS and YFSETQ. Trimming took 5 bases from V and 2 from J; bases not matched to a gene: 4. CDR3: CASRWTGVNTEAFF. The DNA for the CDR3 is TGCGCCAGCAGGTGGACAGGGGTCAACACTGAAGCTTTCTTT.

This sequence joins TRBV3-1 (or the pseudogene TRBV3-2) and TRBJ2-7; 7 positions match TRBD2. V trimming: 1 base; J trimming: 6 bases; junction bases outside the gene matches: 9. The CDR3 runs to 15 residues. From germline, CDR1 is LGHDT and CDR2 YNNKEL (reference sequence). CDR3: CASSQGAAGISEQYF. DNA for the CDR3: TGTGCCAGCAGCCAAGGCGCAGCGGGGATATCCGAGCAGTACTTC.

J is TRBJ2-1 and V is TRBV7-3; maybe TRBD1 (5 bases). CDR3 length equals 12 residues. CDR1 is SGHTA, CDR2 FQGTGA, per germline. Trimming took 5 bases from V and 7 from J, leaving 9 bases between them. The CDR3 region is CASSRRTNEQFF. The CDR3 nucleotides are TGTGCCAGCAGCCGACGGACAAATGAGCAGTTCTTC.

Of note for this clone: A junction boundary mismatches the germline segment, possibly from a read error. This chain uses TRBV3-1 (or the pseudogene TRBV3-2) with TRBJ2-1; D ambiguous. CDR3 size: 14 residues. The germline gives CDR1 LGHDT, CDR2 YNNKEL (reference sequence). CDR3 sequence: CASSQATFYYEQFF. The DNA of the CDR3 is TGTGCCAGCAGCCAAGCCACCTTCTACTATGAGCAGTTCTTC.

The chain is built from TRBV3-1 (or the pseudogene TRBV3-2) and TRBJ2-6; D is ambiguous. Germline assignment: CDR1 LGHDT and CDR2 YNNKEL (reference sequence). This CDR3 is built from 14 residues. Trimming pared 4 bases from V and 8 bases from J, leaving 12 bases between. For the CDR3, the DNA is TGTGCCAGCAGCCCGGCGGCCGGGTCCAACGTCCTGACTTTC. Its protein product is CASSPAAGSNVLTF.

This chain uses TRBV28 with TRBJ2-2; D possibly corresponds to TRBD2 (5 bases). Trimming took 7 bases from V and 6 from J, leaving 15 bases between them. This CDR3 contains 14 residues. Per germline, CDR1 MDHEN and CDR2 SYDVKM. In DNA, the CDR3 is TGTGCCAGCACTCCGGACTCAGCCCCCGGGGAGCTGTTTTTT. It encodes CASTPDSAPGELFF.

The chain employs TRBV3-1 (or the pseudogene TRBV3-2) and TRBJ1-4, with D possibly matching TRBD1 (6 bases). V was shortened by 5 bases and J by 7 bases, with 17 bases between the two germline ends. Germline V gene data show CDR1 as LGHDT and CDR2 as YNNKEL (reference sequence). CDR3 length: 15 residues. CDR3 nucleotide sequence: TGTGCCAGCAGCAGTCTAGGGGGTCAAATTGAAAAACTGTTTTTT. It specifies CASSSLGGQIEKLFF.

The chain joins TRBV5-4 to TRBJ1-2; 7 nucleotides align to TRBD1. CDR3 length: 12 residues. The germline CDR1 and CDR2 sequences are SGHNT and YYREEE (reference sequence). V lost 7 bases, J lost 8 bases, and 8 bases stayed unmatched. CDR3 nucleotides: TGTGCCAGCTCGGAGACAGGGACGGGCTACACCTTC. It specifies CASSETGTGYTF.

This chain connects TRBV6-5 to TRBJ1-1; no reliable D call. Germline values: CDR1 MNHEY, CDR2 SVGAGI. The V and J ends lost 7 bases and 4 bases respectively, with 13 bases between them. The CDR3 is 13 amino acids. The CDR3 nucleotides are TGTGCCAGCACCGAGGTCGGAAGCACTGAAGCTTTCTTT. It translates to CASTEVGSTEAFF.

The J gene is TRBJ2-7, the V gene TRBV5-1; 11 positions match TRBD1. The J segment lost 3 bases and the V segment lost 0 bases, leaving 8 bases of the junction unmatched. CDR3 length equals 17 residues. Germline CDR1 and CDR2: SGHRS and YFSETQ. DNA for the CDR3: TGCGCCAGCAGCTTGGCCCTCTCGGGACAGGGGGTCTACGAGCAGTACTTC. The encoded protein is CASSLALSGQGVYEQYF.

The chain employs TRBV28 and TRBJ1-2, with 7 bases identical to TRBD1. In germline, CDR1 is MDHEN, CDR2 SYDVKM. Trimming removed 3 bases from V and 3 bases from J; junction bases left unmatched: 7. This CDR3 region has 15 residues. Written as DNA, the CDR3 is TGTGCCAGCAGTTTTGTAGGGGGCAGGGACTATGGCTACACCTTC. Protein sequence: CASSFVGGRDYGYTF.

The chain combines TRBV4-1 with TRBJ1-5, with TRBD1 matching 8 bases. The CDR3 runs 15 residues. Germline assignment: CDR1 MGHRA and CDR2 YSYEKL. J was trimmed by 2 bases and V by 6 bases; bases with no gene match: 6. The DNA for the CDR3 is TGCGCCAGCAGTCGAGGACAGGGCGGCAATCAGCCCCAGCATTTT. It translates to CASSRGQGGNQPQHF.